The 28 T cell receptor beta chains listed next were all sequenced from one sample in a study of blood T cells in healthy people across ages. The second PCR ran roughly 6 to 11 cycles with a sample-barcoded 5' primer and J-beta primers. TCRdb recomputed calls from the 5' RACE reads with MiXCR, one row per CDR3 protein. The sample includes about 2 million distinct CDR3 sequences, 40% to 55% of them seen just once. The specimen was blood. Source of these receptors: a woman aged 40 to 50 in good health.

The rearrangement uses TRBV7-3 and TRBJ2-3; 7 nucleotides line up with TRBD1. The length of the CDR3 is 14 residues. V gave up 4 bases and J gave up 2 bases; unmatched junction bases: 3. Germline values: CDR1 SGHTA, CDR2 FQGTGA. The CDR3 region is CASSSGQNTDTQYF. Written as DNA, the CDR3 is TGTGCCAGCAGCTCGGGACAGAACACAGATACGCAGTATTTT.

In DNA form, the CDR3 reads TGTGCCAGCAAGGGCGGGGGGGTTAACTACGAGCAGTACTTC. Protein sequence: CASKGGGVNYEQYF. V and J are TRBV28 and TRBJ2-7; 9 bases line up with TRBD2. The length of the CDR3 is 14 residues. With 7 bases clipped from V and 3 bases from J, the junction kept 7 bases outside the gene matches. Germline CDR1 reads MDHEN; CDR2 reads SYDVKM.

This clonotype turned up a few times. The rearrangement links TRBV20-1 to TRBJ2-4; TRBD2 matches at 8 bases. The germline gives CDR1 DFQATT, CDR2 SNEGSKA (reference sequence). V lost 2 bases to trimming and J lost 13 bases; unmatched junction nucleotides: 13. This CDR3 is built from 14 residues. CDR3 sequence (DNA): TGCAGTGCTAGAAAAGCGGGGGCCCCCAAAGGGCAGTACTTC. Protein: CSARKAGAPKGQYF.

This clonotype was counted ten times or more. V gene TRBV4-3 combines with J gene TRBJ2-7; TRBD2 is a possible D gene (5 bases). Germline loops: CDR1 LGHNA, CDR2 YSLEER. V dropped 0 bases and J dropped 2 bases, with 5 bases sitting between them. The CDR3 runs 13 residues. In DNA form, the CDR3 reads TGCGCCAGCAGCCAAGACGGGACCTACGAGCAGTACTTC. Residues: CASSQDGTYEQYF.

This clonotype was counted between two and nine times. The V and J genes are TRBV20-1 and TRBJ1-2; D is perhaps TRBD1 (5 bases). The V gene's germline CDR1 is DFQATT and CDR2 SNEGSKA (reference sequence). The CDR3 totals 10 residues. Between the trimmed V and J ends, which lost 8 bases and 9 bases, there was a span of 13 bases. CDR3 loop: CSSPGHSYTF. As DNA, the CDR3 is TGCAGTTCCCCGGGGCATAGCTACACCTTC.

The chain links TRBV12-3 or TRBV12-4 to TRBJ2-2; no clear D. The CDR3 runs to 13 residues. V was cut by 3 bases and J by 5 bases, with 7 bases left in between. CDR3 in DNA: TGTGCCAGCAGTTTGGCGGAAACCGGGGAGCTGTTTTTT. This sequence encodes CASSLAETGELFF.

The rearrangement joins TRBV15 to TRBJ2-1; the D gene is possibly TRBD2 (6 bases). Trimming shortened V by 1 base and J by 10 bases, and 14 bases separated the two germline ends. Looked up from germline, CDR1 is LNHNV and CDR2 is YYDKDF (reference sequence). This CDR3 comprises 14 residues. The CDR3: CATSRAGGNYEQFF. For the CDR3, the DNA is TGTGCCACCAGCAGAGCTGGCGGGAACTACGAGCAGTTCTTC.

The sample holds a few counts of this clonotype. The genes are TRBV9 and TRBJ2-3; D not resolved. The CDR3 runs to 13 residues. The V end lost 3 bases, the J end lost 7 bases, and 12 bases lay between the germline ends. The germline V gene encodes CDR1 SGDLS and CDR2 YYNGEE. In DNA, the CDR3 is TGTGCCAGCAGCGCCAAATCCTCCTATACGCAGTATTTT. It is translated as CASSAKSSYTQYF.

CDR3 DNA: TGTGCCAGCAGGACCGGGACAGGGACAACCTACGAGCAGTACTTC. Translation: CASRTGTGTTYEQYF. The rearrangement links TRBV6-1 to TRBJ2-7; 9 bases line up with TRBD1. Germline lookup yields CDR1 MNHNS and CDR2 SASEGT. The CDR3 contains 15 residues. V trimming: 6 bases; J trimming: 2 bases; junction bases outside the gene matches: 8.

This chain links TRBV20-1 with TRBJ2-5, with D perhaps TRBD1 (6 bases). The CDR3 loop spans 14 amino acids. The V end lost 4 bases, the J end lost 1 base, and 13 bases lay between the germline ends. Germline values: CDR1 DFQATT, CDR2 SNEGSKA (reference sequence). The CDR3 sequence is CSAIPRTVQETQYF. In DNA form, the CDR3 reads TGCAGTGCTATTCCTCGGACAGTCCAAGAGACCCAGTACTTC.

The chain combines TRBV28 with TRBJ2-2; 10 bases are shared with TRBD1. CDR1 MDHEN and CDR2 SYDVKM come from the germline V gene. The CDR3 length is 16 residues. V gave up 5 bases and J gave up 6 bases; unmatched junction bases: 9. CDR3 in amino acids: CASSLGTGVASGELFF. CDR3 DNA: TGTGCCAGCAGTCTCGGGACAGGGGTAGCATCCGGGGAGCTGTTTTTT.

The chain joins TRBV20-1 to TRBJ2-7; TRBD1 matches 7 bases. CDR1 is DFQATT, CDR2 SNEGSKA, per germline (reference sequence). The CDR3 extends over 17 amino acids. V lost 0 bases and J lost 2; bases outside the gene matches: 13. CDR3: CSARDGVNRGRPYEQYF. The DNA of the CDR3 is TGCAGTGCTAGAGATGGAGTAAACAGGGGAAGGCCCTACGAGCAGTACTTC.

CDR3 amino acids: CSARVGTMTEAFF. The CDR3, as DNA: TGCAGTGCTAGAGTCGGGACTATGACTGAAGCTTTCTTT. This sequence joins TRBV20-1 and TRBJ1-1; D may be TRBD1 (5 bases). Germline V gives CDR1 DFQATT, CDR2 SNEGSKA (reference sequence). CDR3 length equals 13 residues. V lost 1 base to trimming and J lost 5 bases, with 11 bases between them.

This chain uses TRBV6-5 with TRBJ2-7; D gene ambiguous. Trimming stripped 8 bases from V and 4 bases from J, with 15 bases between. This CDR3 spans 13 amino acids. Germline CDR1 reads MNHEY; CDR2 reads SVGAGI. The CDR3 reads CASGVGRRYEQYF. CDR3 DNA: TGTGCCAGCGGAGTCGGTCGTAGGTACGAGCAGTACTTC.

The chain has TRBV7-2 and TRBJ2-4, with no clear D. Trimming cost V 4 bases and J 6 bases, with 10 bases left between them. CDR3 length: 13 amino acids. Germline V CDR1 and CDR2: SGHTA, FQGNSA. CDR3 residues: CASSSAPGNIQYF. The CDR3 DNA follows: TGTGCCAGCAGCTCCGCCCCGGGAAACATTCAGTACTTC.

The chain couples TRBV12-3 or TRBV12-4 to TRBJ2-2; 10 positions agree with TRBD1. The ends lost 2 bases at V and 15 bases at J; junction bases unmatched: 15. This CDR3 contains 16 residues. Written as DNA, the CDR3 is TGTGCCAGCAGTTTAATGTCCGGGACAGGGGCCTCGGCGGTGTTTTTT. Its protein product is CASSLMSGTGASAVFF.

The chain combines TRBV7-9 with TRBJ2-4; D is possibly TRBD2 (6 bases). V was clipped by 1 base and J by 2 bases, with 15 bases between them. CDR1 SEHNR and CDR2 FQNEAQ come from the germline V gene (reference sequence). This CDR3 region has 17 residues. The CDR3 region is CASSLVGGDRSKNIQYF. The CDR3 DNA sequence: TGTGCCAGCAGCTTAGTCGGAGGGGATCGGTCCAAAAACATTCAGTACTTC.

The chain has TRBV2 and TRBJ2-1; 12 nucleotides agree with TRBD2. J lost 3 bases, V lost 6 bases, and 6 bases had no gene match. The germline V gene encodes CDR1 SNHLY and CDR2 FYNNEI. CDR3 length: 16 residues. The CDR3 DNA sequence: TGTGCCAGCAGGGGAAGGACTAGCGGGGACTACAATGAGCAGTTCTTC. Amino acid sequence: CASRGRTSGDYNEQFF.

With regard to this clonotype: This could be a read error, since a much larger clone is one nucleotide away. The chain employs TRBV29-1 and TRBJ2-7; 9 bases align to TRBD1. The germline V gene has CDR1 SQVTM and CDR2 ANQGSEA. The CDR3 has 13 residues. The CDR3 coding sequence is TGCAGCGTTGACACAACAGGGGGCTACGAGCGGTACTTC. Amino acid sequence: CSVDTTGGYERYF.

This chain connects TRBV5-1 to TRBJ2-5, with unresolved D. The germline CDR1 and CDR2 sequences are SGHRS and YFSETQ. Trimming took 0 bases from V and 1 from J, leaving 13 bases between them. The CDR3 covers 16 residues. The DNA for the CDR3 is TGCGCCAGCAGCTTGGCCGCGGATCACCTCCAAGAGACCCAGTACTTC. It specifies CASSLAADHLQETQYF.

The table lists this clonotype with a few counts. The rearrangement joins TRBV4-3 to TRBJ1-1; the D gene is possibly TRBD1 (5 bases). Trimming took off 4 bases at V and 5 bases at J, with 11 bases between the two ends. This CDR3 has 13 amino acids. Germline V gene lookup returns CDR1 LGHNA and CDR2 YSLEER. The CDR3 protein is CASSPWGGTEAFF. The CDR3 DNA reads TGCGCCAGCAGCCCGTGGGGGGGAACTGAAGCTTTCTTT.

Here the CDR3 DNA reads TGCGCCAGCAAGGTAAGGGGCAGCTCCTACAATGAGCAGTTCTTC. Its translation: CASKVRGSSYNEQFF. The V call is TRBV5-1, the J call TRBJ2-1, with a tentative D call TRBD1 (5 bases). Germline V gene sequence: CDR1 SGHRS, CDR2 YFSETQ. Trimming took off 6 bases at V and 0 bases at J, with 13 bases between the two ends. This CDR3 is 15 amino acids long. Variable domain in full (rest from reference TRBV5-1 and TRBJ2-1): KAGVTQTPRYLIKTRGQQVTLSCSPISGHRSVSWYQQTPGQGLQFLFEYFSETQRNKGNFPGRFSGRQFSNSRSEMNVSTLELGDSALYLCASKVRGSSYNEQFFGPGTRLTVL.

As to this clonotype: A single base separates this from a much larger clone, so it may be a read error. The CDR3 sequence is CASSLGANGGAFTDTQYF. CDR3 bases: TGTGCCAGCAGCTTAGGGGCTAACGGGGGGGCGTTTACAGATACGCAGTATTTT. V and J are TRBV7-2 and TRBJ2-3; TRBD2 aligns across 8 bases. The trim removed 1 base at V and 3 bases at J, leaving 12 bases unmatched. This CDR3 is 18 amino acids long. Germline lookup yields CDR1 SGHTA and CDR2 FQGNSA.

The V and J genes are TRBV5-1 and TRBJ2-5; D may be TRBD1 or TRBD2 (5 bases each). CDR1 SGHRS and CDR2 YFSETQ come from the germline V gene. Trimming took 0 bases from V and 6 from J, leaving 18 bases between them. The CDR3 extends over 16 amino acids. The CDR3 sequence is CASSLVPTRGRQTQYF. The DNA for the CDR3 is TGCGCCAGCAGCTTGGTACCTACTAGGGGTCGGCAGACCCAGTACTTC.

Many counts were recorded for this clonotype. V is TRBV9 and J is TRBJ2-3; 9 bases align to TRBD1. From germline, CDR1 is SGDLS and CDR2 YYNGEE. The CDR3 loop spans 15 amino acids. V dropped 5 bases and J dropped 0; count of bases not matched to a gene: 4. The CDR3 sequence: CASSEGTGSTDTQYF. CDR3 nucleotides: TGTGCCAGCAGTGAAGGGACAGGGAGCACAGATACGCAGTATTTT.

The DNA for the CDR3 is TGTGCCAGCAGTGTTCCTGACGTCGGCTCCTACAATGAGCAGTTCTTC. It yields the protein CASSVPDVGSYNEQFF. This rearrangement joins TRBV7-2 to TRBJ2-1, with D unresolved. Between the trimmed V and J ends, which lost 6 bases and 0 bases, there was a span of 15 bases. Germline V lookup: CDR1 SGHTA, CDR2 FQGNSA. CDR3 size: 16 residues.

Concerning this clonotype: This clone may be a read error of a much larger clone one base away. The chain couples TRBV4-3 to TRBJ1-2; D not certain. Trimming pared 3 bases from V and 5 bases from J, leaving 10 bases between. This CDR3 is 13 amino acids long. Germline-derived CDR1 and CDR2 are LGHNA and YSLEER. In nucleotides, the CDR3 is TGCGCCAGCAGCCACGGGGTTTGGTATGGCTACACCTTC. Protein sequence: CASSHGVWYGYTF.

The chain employs TRBV27 and TRBJ2-3; D possibly corresponds to TRBD2 (5 bases). The ends were cut back, 4 bases at V and 2 bases at J, with 10 bases in the middle. The CDR3 has 14 amino acids. Germline V gives CDR1 MNHEY, CDR2 SMNVEV (reference sequence). The chain's CDR3 is CASSSIGITDTQYF. As DNA, the CDR3 is TGTGCCAGCAGTTCCATCGGGATCACAGATACGCAGTATTTT.